The present entry profiles one T cell receptor beta chain with its context. Its antigen is undetermined. This record belongs to a study of T cell repertoires in breast cancer. Turning to the study itself: Samples were breast cancer tumors, lymph nodes and blood from patients, and control blood. Study observations and caveats: Clone recovery by emulsion RT-PCR was skewed, so it was considered qualitative.

A second nested PCR with blocking oligonucleotides suppressed unpaired genes. TCRdb redid the calling of the emulsion pairing reads with MiXCR, one entry per CDR3 protein. This sample has about 40,000 distinct CDR3 sequences, with roughly 44% found just once. This CDR3 has 13 residues. Germline V CDR1 and CDR2: SGHRS, YFSETQ. Trimming took 1 base from V and 7 from J, leaving 11 bases between them. The expanded emulsion RT-PCR method captured paired alpha and beta chains from CD8+ T cells. Overnight incubation in 10 IU/mL IL-2 followed CD8 positive selection of the T cells. V is TRBV5-1 and J is TRBJ1-1, with D unclear. This receptor was obtained from a pool of human donors with breast cancer or a healthy control (not recorded which). The sample taken for sequencing was CD8+ T cells. CDR3 sequence (DNA): TGCGCCAGCAGCTTGAATGAAGCGAATGAAGCTTTCTTT. This encodes CASSLNEANEAFF.